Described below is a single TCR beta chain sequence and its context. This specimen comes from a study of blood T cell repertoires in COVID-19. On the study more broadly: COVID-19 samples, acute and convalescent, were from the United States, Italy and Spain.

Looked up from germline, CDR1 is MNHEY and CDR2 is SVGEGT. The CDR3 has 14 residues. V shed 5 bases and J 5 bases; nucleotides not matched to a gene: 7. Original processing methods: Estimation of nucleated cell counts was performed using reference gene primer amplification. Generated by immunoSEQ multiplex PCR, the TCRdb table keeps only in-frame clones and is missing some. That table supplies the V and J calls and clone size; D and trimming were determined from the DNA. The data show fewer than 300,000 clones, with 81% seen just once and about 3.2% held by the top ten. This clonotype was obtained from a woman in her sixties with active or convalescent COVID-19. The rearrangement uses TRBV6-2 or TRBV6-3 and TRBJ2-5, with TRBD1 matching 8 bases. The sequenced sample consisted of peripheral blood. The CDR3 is CASSRQGNGETQYF. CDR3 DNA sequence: TGTGCCAGCAGTCGACAGGGGAACGGGGAGACCCAGTACTTC.